A single sample gave rise to the 10 T cell receptor beta chains below, sequenced in a study of cytomegalovirus exposure and HLA in healthy donors. Researchers ran the PCR with 60 Vbeta and 13 Jbeta primers. TCRdb keeps only in-frame clones here, not all; method: immunoSEQ multiplex PCR. This sample has under 40,000 clones, with around 76% found just once. Sequences were obtained from PBMCs. These receptors all come from a woman aged 25 to 39 in good health and CMV-seropositive.

The chain links TRBV19 to TRBJ2-2, with TRBD1 identical over 7 bases. V lost 10 bases, J lost 0 bases, and 5 bases stayed unmatched. Germline loops: CDR1 LNHDA, CDR2 SQIVND (reference sequence). The CDR3 sequence is 14 residues long. CDR3 sequence (DNA): TGTGCCACCGCGAGGGGGCCGAACACCGGGGAGCTGTTTTTT. It encodes CATARGPNTGELFF.

The chain combines TRBV6-6 with TRBJ2-7; 8 bases match TRBD1. This CDR3 is 16 amino acids long. The germline gives CDR1 MNHNY, CDR2 SVGAGI (reference sequence). V dropped 4 bases and J dropped 2; count of bases not matched to a gene: 10. DNA of the CDR3: TGTGCCAGCAGTTCCAATGGACAGGGAGGTACCTACGAGCAGTACTTC. Translation gives CASSSNGQGGTYEQYF.

The V and J genes are TRBV7-9 and TRBJ2-1; 10 positions match TRBD2. The CDR3 extends over 16 amino acids. Germline trimming cut 5 bases from V and 3 bases from J; bases unmatched to any gene: 7. Germline V gene data show CDR1 as SEHNR and CDR2 as FQNEAQ (reference sequence). In DNA form, the CDR3 reads TGTGCCAGCAGCCCCCTAGCGGGGGCTTTCTACAATGAGCAGTTCTTC. Protein product: CASSPLAGAFYNEQFF.

This sequence joins TRBV27 and TRBJ2-1; 13 bases align to TRBD2. The CDR3 has 22 residues. J lost 4 bases, V lost 4 bases, and 22 bases had no gene match. Looked up from germline, CDR1 is MNHEY and CDR2 is SMNVEV (reference sequence). Here the CDR3 reads CASSYLIPMGRTSGRGYNEQFF. The CDR3, as DNA: TGTGCCAGCAGTTACCTTATTCCTATGGGGAGGACTAGCGGGAGAGGGTACAATGAGCAGTTCTTC.

This sequence joins TRBV7-9 and TRBJ1-1; D is ambiguous. CDR3 length equals 13 residues. The germline gives CDR1 SEHNR, CDR2 FQNEAQ (reference sequence). V gave up 5 bases and J gave up 4 bases, with 11 bases separating them. As DNA, the CDR3 is TGTGCCAGCAGCCCTACCCCGGGCACTGAAGCTTTCTTT. It codes for CASSPTPGTEAFF.

The chain links TRBV27 to TRBJ2-7, with TRBD2 matching 11 bases. The V and J ends lost 5 bases and 7 bases, in that order; junction bases with no gene match: 16. Germline V CDR1 and CDR2: MNHEY, SMNVEV (reference sequence). CDR3 length: 17 residues. CDR3 amino acids: CASSPSKIAGGPREQYF. CDR3 DNA sequence: TGTGCCAGCAGTCCATCTAAAATAGCGGGAGGGCCGAGGGAGCAGTACTTC.

The chain links TRBV18 to TRBJ1-2; TRBD1 aligns across 8 bases. Germline V gives CDR1 KGHSH, CDR2 LQKENI. V shed 0 bases, J shed 3 bases, and the junction held 6 bases outside the gene matches. CDR3 length: 16 residues. The CDR3 DNA is TGTGCCAGCTCACCACCGTCTCAGGGGGCTCACTATGGCTACACCTTC. Translation gives CASSPPSQGAHYGYTF.

The chain combines TRBV7-9 with TRBJ2-3, with unresolved D. V was clipped by 1 base and J by 0 bases, with 8 bases between them. Germline V gene data show CDR1 as SEHNR and CDR2 as FQNEAQ (reference sequence). This CDR3 is 15 amino acids long. In nucleotides, the CDR3 is TGTGCCAGCAGCTTAGGGCAGATAAGCACAGATACGCAGTATTTT. Its translation is CASSLGQISTDTQYF.

By sample fraction, this clone is medium-sized (0.01 to 0.1%). This chain connects TRBV5-1 to TRBJ2-2; 10 positions match TRBD2. Germline CDR1 reads SGHRS; CDR2 reads YFSETQ. The CDR3 length is 16 residues. J lost 2 bases, V lost 3 bases, and 4 bases had no gene match. This CDR3 is CASSSGTSENTGELFF. CDR3 nucleotides: TGCGCCAGCAGCTCCGGGACTAGCGAAAACACCGGGGAGCTGTTTTTT. The variable domain in full, with the rest retrieved from reference TRBV5-1 and TRBJ2-2, is KAGVTQTPRYLIKTRGQQVTLSCSPISGHRSVSWYQQTPGQGLQFLFEYFSETQRNKGNFPGRFSGRQFSNSRSEMNVSTLELGDSALYLCASSSGTSENTGELFFGEGSRLTVL.

The chain uses TRBV5-5 and TRBJ2-1; possibly TRBD2 for D (5 bases). Per the germline V gene, CDR1 is SGHKS and CDR2 is YYEKEE (reference sequence). The germline V and J ends were trimmed by 5 bases and 4 bases, with 19 bases remaining between them. The CDR3 extends over 16 amino acids. CDR3 in amino acids: CASRPAPSRQYNEQFF. CDR3 nucleotide sequence: TGTGCCAGCAGACCTGCCCCTAGCCGACAATACAATGAGCAGTTCTTC.